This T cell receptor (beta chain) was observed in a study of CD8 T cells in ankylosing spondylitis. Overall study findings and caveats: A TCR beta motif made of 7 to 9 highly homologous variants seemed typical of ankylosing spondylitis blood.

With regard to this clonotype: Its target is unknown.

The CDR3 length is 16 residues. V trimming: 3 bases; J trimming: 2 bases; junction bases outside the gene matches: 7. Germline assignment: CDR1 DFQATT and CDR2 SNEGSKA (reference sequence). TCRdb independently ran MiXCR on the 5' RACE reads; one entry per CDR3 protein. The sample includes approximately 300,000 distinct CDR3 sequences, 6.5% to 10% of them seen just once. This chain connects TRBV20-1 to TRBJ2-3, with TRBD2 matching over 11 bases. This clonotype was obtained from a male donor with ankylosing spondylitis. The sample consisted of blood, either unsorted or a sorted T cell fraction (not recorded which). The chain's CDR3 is CSASGLAGPHTDTQYF. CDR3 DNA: TGCAGTGCTAGTGGACTAGCGGGTCCTCACACAGATACGCAGTATTTT.